This record looks at one T cell receptor (beta chain) sequence and its context. Its specificity is unknown. The sample comes from a study of OX40 agonist ivuxolimab in advanced cancers. Study-level points and caveats: The 0.1-3.0 mg/kg partial responders had among the lowest clonal expansion.

The repertoire was sequenced with immunoSEQ multiplex PCR; TCRdb's copy has only in-frame clones and lacks some. The sample gives some 43,000 clones, approximately 83% of which show up once; about 15% is in the top ten. The V and J ends lost 2 bases and 0 bases, in that order; junction bases with no gene match: 3. The CDR3 is made up of 17 amino acids. Germline V gene lookup returns CDR1 MDHEN and CDR2 SYDVKM. This chain joins TRBV28 and TRBJ1-4; TRBD1 matches at 10 bases. Here the sequenced sample was CD4+ or CD8+ T cells sorted from blood, taken in a trial of the OX40 agonist ivuxolimab. The clonotype was recovered from an adult with an advanced solid tumor such as melanoma, head and neck, liver or kidney cancer. CDR3 bases: TGTGCCAGCAGTTTACCGGGACAGGGGACAACTAATGAAAAACTGTTTTTT. Its translation: CASSLPGQGTTNEKLFF.